Below are 2 T cell receptor beta chains sequenced from a single sample in a study of blood T cell repertoires in COVID-19. The assay was immunoSEQ multiplex PCR, and TCRdb's table has in-frame clones only and misses some. The repertoire holds over 150,000 clones, with nearly 80% as singletons. The sample taken for sequencing was peripheral blood. The receptors originated from a woman aged 65 to 85 with acute or convalescent COVID-19.

The chain couples TRBV11-2 to TRBJ2-7; the D gene is possibly TRBD1 (6 bases). The germline CDR1 and CDR2 sequences are SGHAT and FQNNGV. This CDR3 is 15 amino acids long. V lost 1 base and J 3 bases, leaving 13 bases between the germline ends. CDR3 region: CASSLGGGQLYEQYF. CDR3 DNA sequence: TGTGCCAGCAGCTTAGGTGGTGGACAGCTCTACGAGCAGTACTTC. Using reference TRBV11-2 and TRBJ2-7 for the parts outside the CDR3, the full variable domain is EAGVAQSPRYKIIEKRQSVAFWCNPISGHATLYWYQQILGQGPKLLIQFQNNGVVDDSQLPKDRFSAERLKGVDSTLKIQPAKLEDSAVYLCASSLGGGQLYEQYFGPGTRLTVT.

The chain couples TRBV7-8 to TRBJ1-4, with D possibly TRBD1 on 5 matching bases. CDR3 size: 13 residues. Germline V gene data show CDR1 as SGHVS and CDR2 as FQNEAQ. The V end was cut by 3 bases, the J end by 6 bases, with 8 bases between. In nucleotides, the CDR3 is TGTGCCAGCAGCTTTGGCAGGGATGAAAAACTGTTTTTT. Protein sequence: CASSFGRDEKLFF. The full variable domain, completed using reference TRBV7-8 and TRBJ1-4, is GAGVSQSPRYKVAKRGQDVALRCDPISGHVSLFWYQQALGQGPEFLTYFQNEAQLDKSGLPSDRFFAERPEGSVSTLKIQRTQQEDSAVYLCASSFGRDEKLFFGSGTQLSVL.